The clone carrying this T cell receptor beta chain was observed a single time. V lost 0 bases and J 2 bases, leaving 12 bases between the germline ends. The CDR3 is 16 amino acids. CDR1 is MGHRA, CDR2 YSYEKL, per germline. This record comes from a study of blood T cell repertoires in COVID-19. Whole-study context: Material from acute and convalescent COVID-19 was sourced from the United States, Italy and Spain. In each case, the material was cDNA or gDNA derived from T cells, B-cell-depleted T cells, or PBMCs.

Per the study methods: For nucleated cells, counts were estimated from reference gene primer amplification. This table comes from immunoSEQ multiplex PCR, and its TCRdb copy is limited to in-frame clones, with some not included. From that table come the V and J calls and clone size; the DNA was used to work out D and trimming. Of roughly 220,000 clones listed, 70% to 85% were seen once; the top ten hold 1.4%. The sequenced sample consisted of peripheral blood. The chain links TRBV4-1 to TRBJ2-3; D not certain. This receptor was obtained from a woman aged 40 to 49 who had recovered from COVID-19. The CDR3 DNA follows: TGCGCCAGCAGCCAAGAGCGAGGCGCAATCACAGATACGCAGTATTTT. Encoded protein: CASSQERGAITDTQYF.